These T cell receptor beta chains were read from a single sample in a study of Graves' ophthalmopathy and Graves' hyperthyroidism. Each CDR3 protein gets one entry after TCRdb re-called the multiplex PCR reads with MiXCR. The sample lists about 390,000 distinct CDR3 sequences, 17% occurring once. Material for sequencing was peripheral blood. These receptors all stem from an adult woman with stable Graves' hyperthyroidism. The CDR3 runs from the conserved cysteine through the conserved F or W. The order of the fields is clone size, J gene, V gene, D gene, CDR3 DNA, CDR3 protein. A D gene is named only where the DNA matches it firmly. Where a row states a size, it is once, few, many or the class of an expanded clone; other rows omit it.

clone_size: .
j_call: TRBJ2-5
v_call: TRBV27
d_call: TRBD2
cdr3_nt: TGTGCCAGCAGAGCGGACGGGAGGGTTGAGACCCAGTACTTC
cdr3_aa: CASRADGRVETQYF

clone_size: many
j_call: TRBJ2-5
v_call: TRBV20-1
d_call: TRBD2
cdr3_nt: TGCAGTGCTAGAAATGTAGCGGGAGATTCCGGAGAGACCCAGTACTTC
cdr3_aa: CSARNVAGDSGETQYF

clone_size: few
j_call: TRBJ1-2
v_call: TRBV9
d_call: .
cdr3_nt: TGTGCCAGCAGCGTAAAGGACAGCTCCTATGGCTACACCTTC
cdr3_aa: CASSVKDSSYGYTF

clone_size: many
j_call: TRBJ1-2
v_call: TRBV6-4
d_call: .
cdr3_nt: TGTGCCAGCGAAGCTCGTTGGGCCCCGGGGGCCCGTTATGGCTACACCTTC
cdr3_aa: CASEARWAPGARYGYTF

clone_size: many
j_call: TRBJ1-2
v_call: TRBV28
d_call: .
cdr3_nt: TGTGCCAGCAGCTCAGCCCGATATAGGCTCTATGGCTACACCTTC
cdr3_aa: CASSSARYRLYGYTF

clone_size: few
j_call: TRBJ1-1
v_call: TRBV5-8
d_call: .
cdr3_nt: TGTGCCAGCAGCTTGTTTAGCAGCACTGAAGCTTTCTTT
cdr3_aa: CASSLFSSTEAFF

clone_size: .
j_call: TRBJ2-7
v_call: TRBV7-2
d_call: .
cdr3_nt: TGTGCCAGCAGCAACAGGAGGGGGACAGCAGAGCAGTACTTC
cdr3_aa: CASSNRRGTAEQYF

clone_size: many
j_call: TRBJ2-5
v_call: TRBV28
d_call: .
cdr3_nt: TGTGCCAGCAGTTCTGGTAGTAGCGTAGCAGAGACCCAGTACTTC
cdr3_aa: CASSSGSSVAETQYF

clone_size: many
j_call: TRBJ2-5
v_call: TRBV7-3
d_call: .
cdr3_nt: TGTGCCAGCAGCAATGGGGGAGAGACCCAGTACTTC
cdr3_aa: CASSNGGETQYF

clone_size: many
j_call: TRBJ2-7
v_call: TRBV2
d_call: TRBD1
cdr3_nt: TGTGCCAGCCTTGGGGACAGAGTCTCCTACGAGCAGTACTTC
cdr3_aa: CASLGDRVSYEQYF

clone_size: many
j_call: TRBJ2-5
v_call: TRBV12-3/TRBV12-4
d_call: .
cdr3_nt: TGTGCCAGCAGTTTCACCCAAGAGACCCAGTACTTC
cdr3_aa: CASSFTQETQYF

clone_size: .
j_call: TRBJ2-7
v_call: TRBV5-1
d_call: TRBD1
cdr3_nt: TGCGCCAGCAGCTCCCCCGGGACAGGGGGTAAAAGCTACGAGCAGTACTTC
cdr3_aa: CASSSPGTGGKSYEQYF

clone_size: .
j_call: TRBJ1-1
v_call: TRBV6-5
d_call: .
cdr3_nt: TGTGCCAGCAGTTCGGGACAAGGGGACACTGAATCTTTCTTT
cdr3_aa: CASSSGQGDTESFF

clone_size: many
j_call: TRBJ1-1
v_call: TRBV28
d_call: .
cdr3_nt: TGTGCCAGCAGTTTTTTAGGGATGGTGAACACTGAAGCTTTCTTT
cdr3_aa: CASSFLGMVNTEAFF

clone_size: many
j_call: TRBJ2-7
v_call: TRBV12-3/TRBV12-4
d_call: TRBD2
cdr3_nt: TGTGCCAGCAGTTTAAAAACAAGTGGACTAGCGCAATACGAGCAGTACTTC
cdr3_aa: CASSLKTSGLAQYEQYF

clone_size: many
j_call: TRBJ1-5
v_call: TRBV20-1
d_call: .
cdr3_nt: TGCAGTGCGGGAGGACATAGCAATCAGCCCCAGCATTTT
cdr3_aa: CSAGGHSNQPQHF

clone_size: many
j_call: TRBJ2-2
v_call: TRBV30
d_call: .
cdr3_nt: TGTGCCTGGAGTGTACTGATAGGGAACGGGGAGCTGTTTTTT
cdr3_aa: CAWSVLIGNGELFF

clone_size: many
j_call: TRBJ1-2
v_call: TRBV28
d_call: .
cdr3_nt: TGTGCCAGCAGTTTTCCCGCAGGGCAGGGAAACTATGGCTACACCTTC
cdr3_aa: CASSFPAGQGNYGYTF

clone_size: .
j_call: TRBJ1-2
v_call: TRBV4-1
d_call: TRBD1
cdr3_nt: TGCGCCAGCAGCCACTCGGGACAGGGGAATTGGGGGAATGGCTACACCTTC
cdr3_aa: CASSHSGQGNWGNGYTF

clone_size: many
j_call: TRBJ2-7
v_call: TRBV28
d_call: TRBD1
cdr3_nt: TGTGCCAGCAGTCTGATCCGGACAGGGGGCTTCTACGAGCAGTACTTC
cdr3_aa: CASSLIRTGGFYEQYF

clone_size: many
j_call: TRBJ1-5
v_call: TRBV27
d_call: .
cdr3_nt: TGTGCCAGCAGTTTATTAGGGGAGAGAGGGATCCGTCAGCCCCAGCATTTT
cdr3_aa: CASSLLGERGIRQPQHF

clone_size: few
j_call: TRBJ1-1
v_call: TRBV4-3
d_call: TRBD1
cdr3_nt: TGCGCCAGCAGCGCCGACAGGGGGAACACTGAAGCTTTCTTT
cdr3_aa: CASSADRGNTEAFF

clone_size: .
j_call: TRBJ2-5
v_call: TRBV11-2
d_call: .
cdr3_nt: TGTGCCAGCAGCTCCACCTCCTTCCTGGCGGGGGCCCAAGAGACCCAGTACTTC
cdr3_aa: CASSSTSFLAGAQETQYF

clone_size: many
j_call: TRBJ2-7
v_call: TRBV20-1
d_call: .
cdr3_nt: TGCAGTGCTAGAGACACCTCTCTGCAGTACTTC
cdr3_aa: CSARDTSLQYF

clone_size: .
j_call: TRBJ2-7
v_call: TRBV7-6
d_call: .
cdr3_nt: TGTGCCAGCAGCCCCCGGCGCCAAGGGTCTGTGGAGCAGTACTTC
cdr3_aa: CASSPRRQGSVEQYF

clone_size: many
j_call: TRBJ2-5
v_call: TRBV5-1
d_call: TRBD1
cdr3_nt: TGCGCCAGCAGCCCTGGCCCTTCGACAGGGTGGGCGTCGGGGGAGACCCAGTACTTC
cdr3_aa: CASSPGPSTGWASGETQYF

clone_size: many
j_call: TRBJ1-5
v_call: TRBV27
d_call: .
cdr3_nt: TGTGCCAGCAGTCCCGGGGGCTGGGTCGGTCAGCCCCAGCATTTT
cdr3_aa: CASSPGGWVGQPQHF

clone_size: many
j_call: TRBJ2-7
v_call: TRBV4-1
d_call: .
cdr3_nt: TGCGCCAGCAGCCAAGATCTTAGGGAGCAGTACTTC
cdr3_aa: CASSQDLREQYF

clone_size: many
j_call: TRBJ1-3
v_call: TRBV27
d_call: .
cdr3_nt: TGTGCCAGCAGTTTCAGGGGATCTGGAGACACCATATATTTT
cdr3_aa: CASSFRGSGDTIYF